This T cell receptor (beta chain) was identified in a study of blood T cell repertoires in COVID-19. Authors' analysis steps: Amplification from reference gene primers served as the basis for estimated nucleated cell counts. Some clones are missing from TCRdb's copy, which holds only in-frame ones; the method was immunoSEQ multiplex PCR. V, J and clone size derive from that table, while D and trimming were established from the DNA sequence. The table records under 200,000 clones, around 85% of them present only once. The V gene end was trimmed by 3 bases and the J gene end by 8 bases; junction bases not matched to a gene: 7. This CDR3 is 13 amino acids long. The germline V gene encodes CDR1 GTSNPN and CDR2 SVGIG (reference sequence). Individuals drawn from 24 US areas were roughly 18 to 95 years old. Assignments of participants to cohorts depended upon their own reported clinical history.

This clonotype was sampled from a woman between 40 and 55 years old with acute COVID-19. Source material: PBMCs or T cells enriched from blood (not recorded which). V gene TRBV30 combines with J gene TRBJ1-2, with TRBD1 matching 9 bases. CDR3 amino acids: CAWSSQGAEGYTF. The CDR3 region has the DNA TGTGCCTGGAGCTCACAGGGGGCGGAGGGCTACACCTTC. The full variable domain, its missing parts supplied by reference TRBV30 and TRBJ1-2, is SQTIHQWPATLVQPVGSPLSLECTVEGTSNPNLYWYRQAAGRGLQLLFYSVGIGQISSEVPQNLSASRPQDRQFILSSKKLLLSDSGFYLCAWSSQGAEGYTFGSGTRLTVV.